The clone carrying this TCR beta chain was recorded many times. Its matching antigen is unknown. This specimen comes from a study of neurological immune-mediated disorders. TCRdb recomputed calls from the 5' RACE reads with MiXCR, one row per CDR3 protein. The sample includes more than 45,000 distinct CDR3 sequences, more than 4% seen only once; the top ten take about 3.1%. Unsorted libraries came from 2 million PBMCs stored at -80 °C. Findings and caveats of the study: Expanded clones shared no CDR3 amino acid sequences across subjects, suggesting private repertoires in all groups.

This CDR3 is 12 amino acids long. With V trimmed by 3 bases and J by 2 bases, 0 bases remained unmatched. Germline V gives CDR1 SQVTM, CDR2 ANQGSEA. This TCR was sampled from a man aged 50 to 60 with multiple sclerosis. The genes are TRBV29-1 and TRBJ2-5, with 7 bases identical to TRBD1. The specimen was PBMCs. The CDR3 nucleotides are TGCAGCGTTGACAGGGGGCAAGAGACCCAGTACTTC. As protein: CSVDRGQETQYF.